What follows is one T cell receptor beta chain and its context. Its target antigen remains unknown. Qualities for individual bases were not recorded, and no much larger clone is one base off. This specimen's time point label, interpreted: cycle 4 day 1 (C4D1), after more than five weeks of nivolumab. Every trial patient had relapsed after autologous stem cell transplantation, and cohorts A, B and C differed in prior brentuximab vedotin exposure. The trial cohort included 45 to 65 patients with relapsed/refractory classical Hodgkin lymphoma, and each patient had a best overall response of complete response, partial response or progressive disease. Single-agent nivolumab was administered to trial patients in the multi-cohort phase II CheckMate 205 trial. Best overall response was determined by an independent review committee according to the 2007 International Working Group response criteria. Trial PBMCs were obtained immediately prior to nivolumab initiation (C1D1) and on therapy at cycle 2 day 1 and cycle 4 day 1. Peripheral blood was collected in 8 mL Vacutainer Cell Preparation Tubes, from which PBMCs were isolated by centrifugation and then cryopreserved.

Inclusive of the bounding cysteine and phenylalanine, the CDR3 is 15 residues long. Only the CDR3 region is kept as DNA, spanning 45 bases read in frame from base 1. The trim is 5 bases for V and 0 bases for J, with a gap of 12 bases between the germline ends. Per the germline V gene, SGHTA is the CDR1 and FQGNSA is the CDR2. The sample originates from a study of PD-1 blockade in classical Hodgkin lymphoma (dated by TCRdb to 2018 to 2021). General notes on the study: Nivolumab dosing was 3 mg/kg intravenously every 2 weeks, continuing until either disease progression or unacceptable toxicity. A peripheral blood immune signature of response to PD-1 blockade in classical Hodgkin lymphoma was defined using TCR beta sequencing and CyTOF. Study-level results and caveats: Among trial patients, those achieving complete response had baseline diversity similar to that of newly diagnosed patients, while diversity was significantly lower in partial responders and progressors. The study was restricted to a single clinical trial cohort, and the causes of repertoire differences, possibly disease activity or prior therapy, were left undefined. Lower diversity was seen in patients whose nivolumab began less than 1 year after ASCT, and these patients were left out of later analyses so that immune reconstitution would not confound the results. By C4D1, a significant rise was seen in CD4+ TCR diversity but not in CD8+ TCR diversity (p=0.0027 vs p=0.16), and the rise was most apparent among complete responders (p=0.02). Baseline TCR diversity was reported to be lower in newly diagnosed patients than in healthy donors, and even lower in relapsed/refractory patients.

Genomic DNA was extracted with the Qiagen DNeasy kit from unsorted PBMCs and from negatively selected CD4+ and CD8+ fractions. TCR beta CDR3 regions were amplified by immunoSEQ multiplex PCR using primers annealing to V and J segments. A synthetic immune receptor repertoire was used to minimize amplification bias, and any residual bias was removed computationally once sequencing was done. As for how the authors treated the data: Repertoire diversity was quantified as the Shannon entropy index using custom Python scripts. Unsorted, CD4+ and CD8+ repertoires were analyzed separately, except in combined analyses where CD4+ and CD8+ sequences were merged in silico. A clone was considered expanded if an increase in frequency of at least 2-fold after treatment relative to C1D1 was found, and a pseudocount of 0.5 was applied to clones undetected at baseline. Singleton clones were defined as clones with 0 or 1 copy at C1D1, and non-singleton clones were defined as clones with 2 or more copies. Clones expanded in unsorted samples were assigned a CD4+, CD8+ or unknown annotation through matching of protein sequences in sorted samples from the same patient. Wilcoxon tests were applied to paired samples to test diversity changes from C1D1 to C4D1. The source is immuneACCESS, and TCRdb retained only in-frame sequences with V and J called. Part of the clones is not carried over; for the studies checked, unresolved V genes explain less than half of this, and the remainder is unexplained. That table is the source of V, J and clone size, and D and trimming were worked out from the DNA. The sample records about 90,000 clones, around 80% of which are singletons. About 17% of the sample goes to the ten largest clones.

The sample was peripheral blood mononuclear cells (PBMCs), taken before the fourth cycle of nivolumab. This receptor was identified in a human donor with classical Hodgkin lymphoma. The rearranged chain carries TRBV7-2 and TRBJ2-3; no D gene call is confident. The nucleotide sequence reads as follows: TGTGCCAGCAGCCCACTGACGGGTAGCACAGATACGCAGTATTTT. Translated, this gives CASSPLTGSTDTQYF.